The sequence of this T cell receptor (beta chain) was determined in a study of blood T cell repertoires in COVID-19. Per the original data handling: Reference gene primer amplification gave nucleated cell count estimates. The data were produced by immunoSEQ multiplex PCR, yet TCRdb's version contains in-frame clones alone and is incomplete. V and J calls and clone size follow that table, whereas D and trimming were derived from the DNA. Of some 270,000 clones in the sample, 80% to 85% were seen once. CDR3 length: 14 residues. Germline CDR1 and CDR2: LNHDA and SQIVND (reference sequence). V was cut by 5 bases and J by 2 bases, with 12 bases left in between. The Seattle patients joined while their infection was active and were tracked longitudinally afterward.

J is TRBJ1-2 and V is TRBV19, with D perhaps matching TRBD1 (5 bases). The sample comprised peripheral blood. This receptor was taken from a person between 65 and 80 years old with COVID-19, enrolled during active disease. DNA of the CDR3: TGTGCCAGTAGTTTTACGACAGCCAACTATGGCTACACCTTC. Translated: CASSFTTANYGYTF.